This entry concerns a single T cell receptor beta chain. Its matching antigen is unknown. This sample is drawn from a study of blood T cells in healthy people across ages. Study conclusions and caveats: PBMCs were not sorted, which prevented a conclusive comparison of naive versus antigen-experienced cells.

Alongside a J-beta primer mix, a sample-barcoded 5' primer served in a second PCR lasting roughly 6 to 11 cycles. Individual samples furnished no less than 3 million CDR3-containing paired-end reads apiece. Each CDR3 protein is one row after TCRdb ran MiXCR on the 5' RACE reads. This table has approximately 600,000 distinct CDR3 sequences, roughly 50% appearing once. V trimming: 2 bases; J trimming: 5 bases; junction bases outside the gene matches: 8. This CDR3 region has 16 residues. Germline V gives CDR1 SEHNR, CDR2 FQNEAQ (reference sequence). The sequence derives from a man aged 55-75 years in good health. The material sequenced was blood. The chain combines TRBV7-9 with TRBJ2-5; 10 nucleotides align to TRBD2. The CDR3 coding sequence is TGTGCCAGCAGCTTAACCAGCGGGGGGGTCGAGGAGACCCAGTACTTC. Its protein is CASSLTSGGVEETQYF. Combining the CDR3 with reference TRBV7-9 and TRBJ2-5 gives the whole variable domain DTGVSQNPRHKITKRGQNVTFRCDPISEHNRLYWYRQTLGQGPEFLTYFQNEAQLEKSRLLSDRFSAERPKGSFSTLEIQRTEQGDSAMYLCASSLTSGGVEETQYFGPGTRLLVL.